These T cell receptor beta chains were read from a single sample in a study of blood T cells in healthy people across ages. TCRdb processed the 5' RACE reads anew with MiXCR; each CDR3 protein has one entry. There are hundreds of thousands of distinct CDR3 sequences in the sample; about 28% occur only once, and around 16% lies in the top ten. Material for sequencing was blood. These receptors were collected from a woman aged 80 or over in good health. The CDR3 runs from the conserved cysteine through the conserved F or W. Each record gives: J gene, D gene, V gene, clone size, CDR3 DNA, CDR3 protein. D genes are given only for firm matches. Clone size appears in some rows only: once, few, many, or a class for an expanded clone.

J gene: TRBJ1-3; D gene: NA; V gene: TRBV3-1; clone size: NA; CDR3 DNA: TGTGCCAGCAGCCTTGGACGGACCTCTGGAAACACCATATATTTT; CDR3 protein: CASSLGRTSGNTIYF
J gene: TRBJ2-7; D gene: TRBD2; V gene: TRBV20-1; clone size: NA; CDR3 DNA: TGCAGTGCTAGAGATACACTAGCGGGAAGCTCCTACGAGCAGTACTTC; CDR3 protein: CSARDTLAGSSYEQYF
J gene: TRBJ1-1; D gene: NA; V gene: TRBV24-1; clone size: NA; CDR3 DNA: TGTGCCACCAGTGAGTCTACGGGGAACACTGAAGCTTTCTTT; CDR3 protein: CATSESTGNTEAFF
J gene: TRBJ2-4; D gene: NA; V gene: TRBV6-1; clone size: few; CDR3 DNA: TGTGCCAGCACCACTAGCAACCCCACCTTTCAGTACTTC; CDR3 protein: CASTTSNPTFQYF
J gene: TRBJ1-3; D gene: TRBD1; V gene: TRBV30; clone size: NA; CDR3 DNA: TGTGCCTGGGGGAAGGGGGCCTCTGGAAACACCATATATTTT; CDR3 protein: CAWGKGASGNTIYF
J gene: TRBJ1-6; D gene: NA; V gene: TRBV10-3; clone size: NA; CDR3 DNA: TGTGCCATCAGTGAGTCCGTTCGGGATTCACCCCTCCACTTT; CDR3 protein: CAISESVRDSPLHF
J gene: TRBJ2-3; D gene: NA; V gene: TRBV20-1; clone size: many; CDR3 DNA: TGCAGTGCTACAATTCAGGGTCCCCAGTATTTT; CDR3 protein: CSATIQGPQYF
J gene: TRBJ1-4; D gene: NA; V gene: TRBV7-6; clone size: NA; CDR3 DNA: TGTGCCAGCAGCCTAACAGGTTCAACTAATGAAAAACTGTTTTTT; CDR3 protein: CASSLTGSTNEKLFF
J gene: TRBJ2-4; D gene: NA; V gene: TRBV28; clone size: many; CDR3 DNA: TGTGCCAGCAGCTTCGGGACTGGAAAAAACATTCAGTACTTC; CDR3 protein: CASSFGTGKNIQYF
J gene: TRBJ2-1; D gene: NA; V gene: TRBV3-1; clone size: many; CDR3 DNA: TGTGCCAGCAGCCATTCTACCAGGTCGGATGAGCAGTTCTTC; CDR3 protein: CASSHSTRSDEQFF
J gene: TRBJ2-3; D gene: NA; V gene: TRBV15; clone size: few; CDR3 DNA: TGTGCCACCAGCAGACATAGAGGGGGAGATACGCAGTATTTT; CDR3 protein: CATSRHRGGDTQYF
J gene: TRBJ1-2; D gene: NA; V gene: TRBV7-2; clone size: many; CDR3 DNA: TGTGCCAGCAGCTTAATCCGGGTGGCAGGTCAGAACTATGGCTACACCTTC; CDR3 protein: CASSLIRVAGQNYGYTF
J gene: TRBJ2-5; D gene: NA; V gene: TRBV7-2; clone size: NA; CDR3 DNA: TGTGCCAGCAGCTTAGGGGGCATGGCTGAGACCCAGTACTTC; CDR3 protein: CASSLGGMAETQYF
J gene: TRBJ2-7; D gene: NA; V gene: TRBV20-1; clone size: NA; CDR3 DNA: TGCAGTGCGACAGCCAGCTCCTACAATGAGCAGTACTTC; CDR3 protein: CSATASSYNEQYF
J gene: TRBJ1-5; D gene: NA; V gene: TRBV6-2/TRBV6-3; clone size: NA; CDR3 DNA: TGTGCCAGCAGTTACGGCGGGGGTAGCTATCAGCCCCAGCATTTT; CDR3 protein: CASSYGGGSYQPQHF
J gene: TRBJ1-6; D gene: NA; V gene: TRBV20-1; clone size: few; CDR3 DNA: TGCAGTGCTAGTAGCAGGGCTGGTAATTCACCCCTCCACTTT; CDR3 protein: CSASSRAGNSPLHF
J gene: TRBJ1-2; D gene: NA; V gene: TRBV10-3; clone size: many; CDR3 DNA: TGTGCCATCAGTGGCAGAATCACTAACTATGGCTACACCTTC; CDR3 protein: CAISGRITNYGYTF
J gene: TRBJ1-1; D gene: NA; V gene: TRBV15; clone size: once; CDR3 DNA: TGTGCCACCAGCTTCTGGAGGGACACTGAAGCTTTCTTT; CDR3 protein: CATSFWRDTEAFF
J gene: TRBJ1-2; D gene: NA; V gene: TRBV6-5; clone size: few; CDR3 DNA: TGTGCCAGCAGCTCCGGGACAATGCGGGGCTACACCTTC; CDR3 protein: CASSSGTMRGYTF
J gene: TRBJ1-1; D gene: TRBD1; V gene: TRBV3-1; clone size: few; CDR3 DNA: TGTGCCAGCAGCCTCAACAGGGGAAGTGAAGCTTTCTTT; CDR3 protein: CASSLNRGSEAFF
J gene: TRBJ2-6; D gene: NA; V gene: TRBV14; clone size: NA; CDR3 DNA: TGTGCCAGCAGCCAAGGTTTCAGGATGGGGGGGGCCAACGTCCTGACTTTC; CDR3 protein: CASSQGFRMGGANVLTF
J gene: TRBJ1-2; D gene: TRBD1; V gene: TRBV12-3/TRBV12-4; clone size: many; CDR3 DNA: TGTGCCAGCAGCAGACAGGGGGCTGGATACTATGGCTACACCTTC; CDR3 protein: CASSRQGAGYYGYTF
J gene: TRBJ2-1; D gene: TRBD2; V gene: TRBV6-5; clone size: NA; CDR3 DNA: TGTGCCAGCAGTTCACGCCGGACTAGCACGAACAATGAGCAGTTCTTC; CDR3 protein: CASSSRRTSTNNEQFF
J gene: TRBJ2-4; D gene: NA; V gene: TRBV7-2; clone size: many; CDR3 DNA: TGTGCCAGCAGCTTAGATGGATCGCGAGCCAAAAACATTCAGTACTTC; CDR3 protein: CASSLDGSRAKNIQYF
J gene: TRBJ2-1; D gene: NA; V gene: TRBV7-2; clone size: NA; CDR3 DNA: TGTGCCAGCAGCTCCAGCCCGGGACTCCGCAATGAGCAGTTCTTC; CDR3 protein: CASSSSPGLRNEQFF
J gene: TRBJ1-2; D gene: TRBD1; V gene: TRBV20-1; clone size: NA; CDR3 DNA: TGCAGTGCCCCGGACAGGGCCACCAATGGCTACACCTTC; CDR3 protein: CSAPDRATNGYTF
J gene: TRBJ1-5; D gene: NA; V gene: TRBV4-3; clone size: many; CDR3 DNA: TGCGCCAGCAGCCAAGAGATGGAACGCCCCCAGCATTTT; CDR3 protein: CASSQEMERPQHF
J gene: TRBJ2-3; D gene: NA; V gene: TRBV12-3/TRBV12-4; clone size: NA; CDR3 DNA: TGTGCCAGCAGTTTTACAGGGAGCGCAGATACGCAGTATTTT; CDR3 protein: CASSFTGSADTQYF
J gene: TRBJ2-1; D gene: NA; V gene: TRBV7-2; clone size: NA; CDR3 DNA: TGTGCCAGCATCCCTAGGGGGGAAGGATCCAACAATGAGCAGTTCTTC; CDR3 protein: CASIPRGEGSNNEQFF
J gene: TRBJ2-7; D gene: NA; V gene: TRBV4-2; clone size: NA; CDR3 DNA: TGTGCCAGCAGCCAAGAAGGTGGTAGTAGCTACGAGCAGTACTTC; CDR3 protein: CASSQEGGSSYEQYF
J gene: TRBJ2-7; D gene: NA; V gene: TRBV6-2/TRBV6-3; clone size: many; CDR3 DNA: TGTGCCAGCAGTTACTCGTTGGGCCGCTGGTCCTACGAGCAGTACTTC; CDR3 protein: CASSYSLGRWSYEQYF
J gene: TRBJ2-5; D gene: TRBD1; V gene: TRBV30; clone size: few; CDR3 DNA: TGTGCCCTGGGGACAGCAACGACCCAGTACTTC; CDR3 protein: CALGTATTQYF
J gene: TRBJ1-2; D gene: NA; V gene: TRBV7-2; clone size: many; CDR3 DNA: TGTGCCAGCAGCTTAGATCCGGGGGCGAGGGGCTACACCTTC; CDR3 protein: CASSLDPGARGYTF
J gene: TRBJ2-4; D gene: NA; V gene: TRBV5-6; clone size: NA; CDR3 DNA: TGTGCCAGCAGCTCCCAACGCCCGTTACAGGGCAAAAACATTCAGTACTTC; CDR3 protein: CASSSQRPLQGKNIQYF
J gene: TRBJ2-3; D gene: NA; V gene: TRBV18; clone size: many; CDR3 DNA: TGTGCCAGCTCACCACCGGTGTCAGATACGCAGTATTTT; CDR3 protein: CASSPPVSDTQYF
J gene: TRBJ2-3; D gene: NA; V gene: TRBV6-6; clone size: NA; CDR3 DNA: TGTGCCAGCAGTTACTCAGAAGAGAGGGGTGATACGCAGTATTTT; CDR3 protein: CASSYSEERGDTQYF
J gene: TRBJ2-1; D gene: TRBD1; V gene: TRBV20-1; clone size: NA; CDR3 DNA: TGCAGTGCTAGACGCGAAAGGGACAGATACAATGAGCAGTTCTTC; CDR3 protein: CSARRERDRYNEQFF
J gene: TRBJ2-3; D gene: NA; V gene: TRBV27; clone size: few; CDR3 DNA: TGTGCCAGCAGTTTAAGGGGCCGGTCAGATACGCAGTATTTT; CDR3 protein: CASSLRGRSDTQYF
J gene: TRBJ2-1; D gene: TRBD1; V gene: TRBV5-1; clone size: many; CDR3 DNA: TGCGCCAGCAGCTACCGACAGGGGCGAGATGAGCAGTTCTTC; CDR3 protein: CASSYRQGRDEQFF
J gene: TRBJ2-1; D gene: TRBD1; V gene: TRBV6-5; clone size: NA; CDR3 DNA: TGTGCCACCTGGGACAGCCGCACGTACGAGCAGTTCTTT; CDR3 protein: CATWDSRTYEQFF
J gene: TRBJ1-1; D gene: NA; V gene: TRBV7-2; clone size: NA; CDR3 DNA: TGTGCCAGCAGCGGGAGGCATGAAGCTTTCTTT; CDR3 protein: CASSGRHEAFF
J gene: TRBJ2-1; D gene: TRBD2; V gene: TRBV5-1; clone size: many; CDR3 DNA: TGCGCCAGCAGCAGGACTAGCGGGGGGGCTTGGGAGCAGTTCTTC; CDR3 protein: CASSRTSGGAWEQFF
J gene: TRBJ1-6; D gene: TRBD1; V gene: TRBV6-2/TRBV6-3; clone size: few; CDR3 DNA: TGTGCCAGCAGTCAGGAGGGGGCACGACGTTCACCCCTCCACTTT; CDR3 protein: CASSQEGARRSPLHF
J gene: TRBJ1-1; D gene: TRBD1; V gene: TRBV6-6; clone size: many; CDR3 DNA: TGTGCCAGCAGCCCCGACAGGGGATGGGGGAACACTGAAGCTTTCTTT; CDR3 protein: CASSPDRGWGNTEAFF
J gene: TRBJ1-6; D gene: NA; V gene: TRBV10-3; clone size: NA; CDR3 DNA: TGTGCCACCAACAGGGATCCTAATTCACCCCTCCACTTT; CDR3 protein: CATNRDPNSPLHF
J gene: TRBJ2-7; D gene: NA; V gene: TRBV12-3/TRBV12-4; clone size: many; CDR3 DNA: TGTGCCAGCAGTTCGCATAGGTGGGGGGCCTACTCCTACGAGCAGTACTTC; CDR3 protein: CASSSHRWGAYSYEQYF
J gene: TRBJ1-2; D gene: TRBD1; V gene: TRBV30; clone size: NA; CDR3 DNA: TGTGCCTGGAGTGTTGCCCCGACAGGGAGAACTAACTATGGCTACACCTTC; CDR3 protein: CAWSVAPTGRTNYGYTF
J gene: TRBJ1-5; D gene: NA; V gene: TRBV23-1; clone size: NA; CDR3 DNA: TGCGCCAGCAGTCCCTCTCCTCGGGGGCGGCGGCAGCCCCAGCATTTT; CDR3 protein: CASSPSPRGRRQPQHF
J gene: TRBJ2-7; D gene: NA; V gene: TRBV20-1; clone size: NA; CDR3 DNA: TGCAGTGCCATCGGGGGGACAGGTGGCTACGAGCAGTACTTC; CDR3 protein: CSAIGGTGGYEQYF
J gene: TRBJ2-3; D gene: TRBD2; V gene: TRBV7-2; clone size: many; CDR3 DNA: TGTGCCAGCAGCTTAAGTGCGGGGGGCACAGATACGCAGTATTTT; CDR3 protein: CASSLSAGGTDTQYF
J gene: TRBJ2-3; D gene: NA; V gene: TRBV7-2; clone size: many; CDR3 DNA: TGTGCCAGCAGCTTTTCCTCTATGACAGATACGCAGTATTTT; CDR3 protein: CASSFSSMTDTQYF
J gene: TRBJ2-3; D gene: TRBD2; V gene: TRBV7-2; clone size: many; CDR3 DNA: TGTGCCAGCAGCTTATTACTAGCGGGGGCAGATACGCAGTATTTT; CDR3 protein: CASSLLLAGADTQYF
J gene: TRBJ1-2; D gene: NA; V gene: TRBV3-1; clone size: NA; CDR3 DNA: TGTGCCAGCAGGTGGCTCGGTGGCTACACCTTC; CDR3 protein: CASRWLGGYTF
J gene: TRBJ2-5; D gene: NA; V gene: TRBV5-6; clone size: few; CDR3 DNA: TGTGCCAGCAGATCAGCACCCGAAGAGGCCCAGTACTTC; CDR3 protein: CASRSAPEEAQYF